What follows are 28 T cell receptor beta chains derived from one specimen sequenced in a study of T cell changes during pregnancy in multiple sclerosis (dated by TCRdb to the late 2010s). Library method: the immunoSEQ multiplex PCR assay. TCRdb took this table from immuneACCESS and kept in-frame rearrangements with V and J called. Such tables lack part of the clones; where checked against another copy, unresolved V genes explain under half of the gap, and the rest is unexplained. The sample profile shows around 25,000 clones; approximately 91% of them were found once. 8.3% of the sample comes from the top ten. The specimen was CD8+ T cells from peripheral blood mononuclear cells, collected in the second trimester of pregnancy. The receptors derive from a female donor with multiple sclerosis, enrolled in a pregnancy study.

This chain connects TRBV27 to TRBJ1-1; D not certain. Between the trimmed V and J ends, which lost 2 bases and 2 bases, there was a span of 12 bases. Per germline, CDR1 MNHEY and CDR2 SMNVEV (reference sequence). This CDR3 region has 15 residues. CDR3 bases: TGTGCCAGCAGTTTAGTCCCGGGGATTAACACTGAAGCTTTCTTT. This codes for CASSLVPGINTEAFF.

This chain joins TRBV13 and TRBJ1-1; possible D gene TRBD1, 6 bases. Per germline, CDR1 PRHDT and CDR2 FYEKMQ (reference sequence). V lost 7 bases, J lost 11 bases, and 17 bases lay in between. The CDR3 is made up of 12 amino acids. The CDR3 region is CASTLLGASAFF. CDR3 sequence (DNA): TGTGCCAGCACCCTCCTGGGGGCGTCTGCTTTCTTT.

The chain has TRBV28 and TRBJ2-2; 7 bases map to TRBD1. V was pared by 4 bases and J by 5 bases, with 16 bases of the junction left unmatched. The germline CDR1 and CDR2 sequences are MDHEN and SYDVKM. This CDR3 is built from 18 residues. The CDR3 bases are TGTGCCAGCAGTTCCGGGACAGACTCCACAGAGAGAACCGGGGAGCTGTTTTTT. Translating gives CASSSGTDSTERTGELFF.

CDR3 region: CASSYGSSYEQYF. CDR3 DNA: TGTGCCAGCAGCTACGGGAGCTCCTACGAGCAGTACTTC. This chain links TRBV13 with TRBJ2-7; the D gene is possibly TRBD2 (6 bases). The V gene's germline CDR1 is PRHDT and CDR2 FYEKMQ (reference sequence). Trimming left V 4 bases short and J 0 bases short, with 7 bases between. This CDR3 has 13 amino acids.

This clone was seen more than once but under ten times. V and J are TRBV6-1 and TRBJ2-6; TRBD1 might be the D (6 bases). V was cut by 4 bases and J by 4 bases, with 14 bases left in between. The germline V gene encodes CDR1 MNHNS and CDR2 SASEGT. This CDR3 region has 16 residues. The CDR3 coding sequence is TGTGCCAGCAGTGTCCAACAGGGAGACGGGGCCAACGTCCTGACTTTC. Its protein product is CASSVQQGDGANVLTF.

The gene calls are TRBV9 and TRBJ1-2; 9 bases align to TRBD1. J was trimmed by 2 bases and V by 3 bases; bases with no gene match: 5. This CDR3 contains 15 residues. CDR1 and CDR2 from the germline V gene are SGDLS and YYNGEE. Here the CDR3 DNA reads TGTGCCAGCAGCGGCTGGACAGGGGAGAACTATGGCTACACCTTC. This sequence encodes CASSGWTGENYGYTF.

This chain connects TRBV28 to TRBJ2-3; D might be TRBD2 (5 bases). The CDR3 is 14 amino acids. Germline V gene sequence: CDR1 MDHEN, CDR2 SYDVKM. Trimming pared 7 bases from V and 5 bases from J, leaving 16 bases between. The CDR3 here is CASIETGSGDTQYF. CDR3 nucleotides: TGTGCCAGCATCGAGACGGGGTCGGGAGATACGCAGTATTTT.

The rearrangement joins TRBV6-6 to TRBJ2-3, with D perhaps TRBD1 (6 bases). The length of the CDR3 is 13 residues. V was shortened by 6 bases and J by 5 bases, with 12 bases between the two germline ends. Per the germline V gene, CDR1 is MNHNY and CDR2 is SVGAGI (reference sequence). DNA for the CDR3: TGTGCCAGCAGCCCGAACAGGGAAGATACGCAGTATTTT. Protein sequence: CASSPNREDTQYF.

In nucleotides, the CDR3 is TGTGCCAGTAGTCTTACAGGGGATGGAGACGAGCAGTACTTC. It codes for CASSLTGDGDEQYF. The chain is built from TRBV19 and TRBJ2-7; 7 bases match TRBD1. The CDR3 spans 14 residues. Germline-derived CDR1 and CDR2 are LNHDA and SQIVND (reference sequence). J gave up 5 bases and V 5 bases, and 9 bases lay outside the gene matches.

This sequence joins TRBV5-1 and TRBJ2-3; TRBD2 aligns across 8 bases. The CDR3 is 16 amino acids. Trimming took 0 bases from V and 5 from J; bases not matched to a gene: 8. The germline V gene has CDR1 SGHRS and CDR2 YFSETQ. CDR3 region: CASSLALAGFVDTQYF. CDR3 coding DNA: TGCGCCAGCAGCTTGGCCCTAGCGGGCTTTGTAGATACGCAGTATTTT. Drawing the rest from reference TRBV5-1 and TRBJ2-3, the complete variable domain is KAGVTQTPRYLIKTRGQQVTLSCSPISGHRSVSWYQQTPGQGLQFLFEYFSETQRNKGNFPGRFSGRQFSNSRSEMNVSTLELGDSALYLCASSLALAGFVDTQYFGPGTRLTVL.

The CDR3 loop reads CASSPDRSYEQYF. In DNA, the CDR3 is TGTGCCAGCAGCCCGGACAGATCCTACGAGCAGTACTTC. The V and J genes are TRBV11-2 and TRBJ2-7; weak D call: TRBD1 (6 bases). The CDR3 sequence is 13 residues long. With 5 bases removed from V and 1 base from J, the gap between germline ends came to 9 bases. Germline-derived CDR1 and CDR2 are SGHAT and FQNNGV.

The CDR3 protein is CASSLKQGASTYEQYF. The DNA for the CDR3 is TGTGCCAGCAGCTTAAAACAGGGAGCGTCTACCTACGAGCAGTACTTC. The chain links TRBV27 to TRBJ2-7; D possibly corresponds to TRBD1 (6 bases). The CDR3 is 16 amino acids. The V end was cut by 6 bases, the J end by 2 bases, with 20 bases between. Per the germline V gene, CDR1 is MNHEY and CDR2 is SMNVEV (reference sequence).

The chain's CDR3 is CASSLGEYTTGELFF. The CDR3 nucleotides are TGTGCCAGCAGCTTAGGGGAGTATACTACCGGGGAGCTGTTTTTT. The rearrangement uses TRBV7-9 and TRBJ2-2, with D possibly matching TRBD2 (5 bases). The germline V and J ends were trimmed by 1 base and 5 bases, with 11 bases remaining between them. This CDR3 is built from 15 residues. The germline gives CDR1 SEHNR, CDR2 FQNEAQ (reference sequence).

The V call is TRBV9, the J call TRBJ2-1; 7 positions match TRBD2. Trimming cost V 4 bases and J 1 base; bases outside gene matches: 17. The CDR3 length is 19 residues. Germline values: CDR1 SGDLS, CDR2 YYNGEE. The DNA for the CDR3 is TGTGCCAGCAGCCCTATGCTGCGGGGCGGGGGTTCATCCTACAATGAGCAGTTCTTC. It yields the protein CASSPMLRGGGSSYNEQFF.

The V and J genes are TRBV19 and TRBJ2-5, with D perhaps TRBD1 (5 bases). V lost 0 bases, J lost 7 bases, and 12 bases lay in between. The CDR3 covers 14 residues. Germline lookup yields CDR1 LNHDA and CDR2 SQIVND (reference sequence). The CDR3 bases are TGTGCCAGTAGTATAGAGGTCGGCACAGGGACCCAGTACTTC. Translation: CASSIEVGTGTQYF. The whole variable domain, filled in from reference TRBV19 and TRBJ2-5, reads DGGITQSPKYLFRKEGQNVTLSCEQNLNHDAMYWYRQDPGQGLRLIYYSQIVNDFQKGDIAEGYSVSREKKESFPLTVTSAQKNPTAFYLCASSIEVGTGTQYFGPGTRLLVL.

This sequence joins TRBV14 and TRBJ1-2; 8 nucleotides match TRBD1. The J segment lost 4 bases and the V segment lost 1 base, leaving 5 bases of the junction unmatched. CDR1 and CDR2 (germline): SGHDN, FVKESK. This CDR3 is 15 amino acids long. CDR3: CASSQVSGGLYGYTF. The CDR3, as DNA: TGTGCCAGCAGCCAAGTTTCAGGGGGCCTCTATGGCTACACCTTC.

The chain carries TRBV11-2 and TRBJ1-2, with D unclear. CDR3 length: 15 amino acids. V was cut by 5 bases and J by 1 base, with 14 bases left in between. Germline V gene sequence: CDR1 SGHAT, CDR2 FQNNGV. CDR3 DNA sequence: TGTGCCAGCAGCGTCCCCGGACGGGGTAACTATGGCTACACCTTC. The encoded protein is CASSVPGRGNYGYTF.

The V and J genes are TRBV7-9 and TRBJ1-6; 8 nucleotides match TRBD1. Germline values: CDR1 SEHNR, CDR2 FQNEAQ (reference sequence). This CDR3 is 17 amino acids long. V trimming: 5 bases; J trimming: 7 bases; junction bases outside the gene matches: 13. The CDR3 DNA follows: TGTGCCAGCAGCCAACCCGAGACAGGGGCAGACAATTCACCCCTCCACTTT. Its translation is CASSQPETGADNSPLHF.

CDR3 coding DNA: TGCGCCAGCTTGGGGACAGGGCTGAACACTGAAGCTTTCTTT. This encodes CASLGTGLNTEAFF. The chain recombines TRBV4-1 with TRBJ1-1, with 9 bases aligning to TRBD1. V shed 8 bases, J shed 0 bases, and the junction held 4 bases outside the gene matches. This CDR3 spans 14 amino acids. The germline gives CDR1 MGHRA, CDR2 YSYEKL.

The chain has TRBV2 and TRBJ2-5; a weak D match, TRBD2 (5 bases). The CDR3 covers 16 residues. V was trimmed by 3 bases and J by 4 bases, leaving 18 bases between them. Per germline, CDR1 SNHLY and CDR2 FYNNEI. The CDR3 spells CASSDSRLAVPETQYF. The CDR3 nucleotides read TGTGCCAGCAGTGACTCTCGTCTAGCCGTGCCAGAGACCCAGTACTTC.

The chain joins TRBV7-2 to TRBJ2-5; tentative D call: TRBD2 (7 bases). With 5 bases removed from V and 2 bases from J, the gap between germline ends came to 18 bases. The CDR3 has 16 residues. Germline lookup yields CDR1 SGHTA and CDR2 FQGNSA. The chain's CDR3 is CASSAGAGRGQETQYF. The CDR3, as DNA: TGTGCCAGCAGCGCCGGGGCAGGGAGGGGGCAAGAGACCCAGTACTTC.

The genes are TRBV5-4 and TRBJ2-1; TRBD1 is a possible D gene (5 bases). CDR1 is SGHNT, CDR2 YYREEE, per germline (reference sequence). V gave up 10 bases and J gave up 6 bases, with 20 bases separating them. The CDR3 is 14 residues long. The CDR3 sequence: CAVRLGPAPNEQFF. CDR3 nucleotide sequence: TGTGCCGTAAGGTTGGGGCCAGCTCCCAATGAGCAGTTCTTC.

This chain uses TRBV30 with TRBJ1-1; D perhaps matches TRBD1 (5 bases). The V end was cut by 3 bases, the J end by 7 bases, with 15 bases between. From germline, CDR1 is GTSNPN and CDR2 SVGIG (reference sequence). CDR3 length: 13 amino acids. The CDR3 spells CAWSAGNLGEAFF. The CDR3 region has the DNA TGTGCCTGGAGCGCAGGGAATCTAGGTGAAGCTTTCTTT.

The chain couples TRBV19 to TRBJ2-7; D not resolved. This CDR3 contains 14 residues. Trimming removed 3 bases from V and 3 bases from J, with 12 bases in between. Germline V gene lookup returns CDR1 LNHDA and CDR2 SQIVND (reference sequence). The CDR3 is CASSIGVTYYEQYF. CDR3 sequence (DNA): TGTGCCAGTAGTATCGGTGTAACCTACTACGAGCAGTACTTC.

The chain carries TRBV7-9 and TRBJ1-1, with no clear D. V shed 2 bases and J shed 3 bases, with 16 bases lying between them. Germline V gives CDR1 SEHNR, CDR2 FQNEAQ (reference sequence). This CDR3 spans 16 amino acids. Written as DNA, the CDR3 is TGTGCCAGCAGCTTAACCTTACGACACCCCCACACTGAAGCTTTCTTT. As protein: CASSLTLRHPHTEAFF.

This chain links TRBV9 with TRBJ1-5; 8 nucleotides match TRBD1. The CDR3 is 17 amino acids. CDR1 is SGDLS, CDR2 YYNGEE, per germline. V shed 5 bases and J 2 bases; nucleotides not matched to a gene: 12. This chain's CDR3 is CASREGGGGQGNQPQHF. CDR3 nucleotides: TGTGCCAGCAGGGAAGGCGGGGGGGGACAGGGCAATCAGCCCCAGCATTTT.

V gene TRBV5-4 combines with J gene TRBJ1-1; no clear D gene. Germline assignment: CDR1 SGHNT and CDR2 YYREEE (reference sequence). The V end lost 0 bases, the J end lost 3 bases, and 3 bases lay between the germline ends. The CDR3 contains 12 residues. CDR3 protein: CASSLADTEAFF. CDR3 DNA sequence: TGTGCCAGCAGCTTGGCGGACACTGAAGCTTTCTTT.

This clone was counted between two and nine times. The chain combines TRBV11-2 with TRBJ1-2; TRBD1 might be the D (5 bases). The CDR3 loop spans 13 amino acids. Germline V CDR1 and CDR2: SGHAT, FQNNGV. Trimming took 5 bases from V and 4 from J, leaving 11 bases between them. CDR3 sequence reads: CASSRQGSYGYTF. Written as DNA, the CDR3 is TGTGCCAGCAGCAGGCAGGGTAGCTATGGCTACACCTTC.